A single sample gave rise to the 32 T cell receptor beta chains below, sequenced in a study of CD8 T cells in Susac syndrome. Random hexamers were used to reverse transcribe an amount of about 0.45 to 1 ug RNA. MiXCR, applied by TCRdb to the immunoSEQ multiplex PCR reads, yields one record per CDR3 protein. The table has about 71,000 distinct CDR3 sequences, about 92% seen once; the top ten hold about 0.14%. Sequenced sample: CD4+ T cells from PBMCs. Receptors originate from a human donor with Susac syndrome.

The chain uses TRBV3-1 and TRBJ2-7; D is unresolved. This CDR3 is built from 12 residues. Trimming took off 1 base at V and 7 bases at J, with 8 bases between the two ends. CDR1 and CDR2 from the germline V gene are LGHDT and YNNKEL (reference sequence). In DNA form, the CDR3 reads TGTGCCAGCAGCCAAGGATCTGGAGAGCAGTACTTC. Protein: CASSQGSGEQYF.

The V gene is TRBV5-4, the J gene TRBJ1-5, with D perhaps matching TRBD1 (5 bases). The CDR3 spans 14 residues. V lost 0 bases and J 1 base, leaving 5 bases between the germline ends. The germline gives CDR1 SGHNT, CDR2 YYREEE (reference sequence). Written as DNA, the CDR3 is TGTGCCAGCAGCTTGGCAGGGAGCAATCAGCCCCAGCATTTT. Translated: CASSLAGSNQPQHF. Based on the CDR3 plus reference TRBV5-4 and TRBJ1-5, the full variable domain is ETGVTQSPTHLIKTRGQQVTLRCSSQSGHNTVSWYQQALGQGPQFIFQYYREEENGRGNFPPRFSGLQFPNYSSELNVNALELDDSALYLCASSLAGSNQPQHFGDGTRLSIL.

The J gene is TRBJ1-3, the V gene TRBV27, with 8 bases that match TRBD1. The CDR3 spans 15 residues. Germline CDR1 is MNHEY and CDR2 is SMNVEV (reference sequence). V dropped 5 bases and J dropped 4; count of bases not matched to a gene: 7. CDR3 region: CASSPKTGAGNTIYF. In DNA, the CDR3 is TGTGCCAGCAGTCCGAAGACAGGGGCCGGAAACACCATATATTTT.

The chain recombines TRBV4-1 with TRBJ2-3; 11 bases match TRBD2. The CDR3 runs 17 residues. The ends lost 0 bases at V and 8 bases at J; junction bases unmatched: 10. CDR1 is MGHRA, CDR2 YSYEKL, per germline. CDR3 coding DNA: TGCGCCAGCAGCCAAGATGCTAGCGGGGGGCTCTCAGGTACGCAGTATTTT. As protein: CASSQDASGGLSGTQYF.

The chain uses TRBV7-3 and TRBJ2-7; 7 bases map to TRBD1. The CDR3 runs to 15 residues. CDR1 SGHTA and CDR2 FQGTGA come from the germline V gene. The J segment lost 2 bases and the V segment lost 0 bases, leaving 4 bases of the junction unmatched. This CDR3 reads CASSLTGDRAYEQYF. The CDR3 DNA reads TGTGCCAGCAGCTTAACGGGAGACAGGGCCTACGAGCAGTACTTC. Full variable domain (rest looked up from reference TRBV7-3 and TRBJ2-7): GAGVSQTPSNKVTEKGKYVELRCDPISGHTALYWYRQSLGQGPEFLIYFQGTGAADDSGLPNDRFFAVRPEGSVSTLKIQRTERGDSAVYLCASSLTGDRAYEQYFGPGTRLTVT.

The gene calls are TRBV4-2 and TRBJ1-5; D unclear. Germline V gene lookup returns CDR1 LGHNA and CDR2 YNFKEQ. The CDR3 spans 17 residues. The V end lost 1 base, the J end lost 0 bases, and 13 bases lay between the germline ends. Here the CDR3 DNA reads TGTGCCAGCAGCCAAGTCGGAATACCGTATAGCAATCAGCCCCAGCATTTT. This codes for CASSQVGIPYSNQPQHF.

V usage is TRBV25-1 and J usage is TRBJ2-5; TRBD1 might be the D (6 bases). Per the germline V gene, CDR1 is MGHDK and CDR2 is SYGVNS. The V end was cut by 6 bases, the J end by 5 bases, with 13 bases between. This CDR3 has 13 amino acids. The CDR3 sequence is CASSPQGYETQYF. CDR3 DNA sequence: TGTGCCAGCAGCCCTCAGGGGTACGAGACCCAGTACTTC.

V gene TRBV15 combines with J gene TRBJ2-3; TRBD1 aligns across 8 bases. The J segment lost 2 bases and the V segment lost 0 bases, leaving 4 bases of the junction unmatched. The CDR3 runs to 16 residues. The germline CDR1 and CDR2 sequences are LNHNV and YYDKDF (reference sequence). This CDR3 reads CATSRDRTGLTDTQYF. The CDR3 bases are TGTGCCACCAGCAGAGATCGGACAGGGCTCACAGATACGCAGTATTTT.

CDR3 bases: TGTGCCAGCAGCTTGGGGCTAGCGGGCTACAATGAGCAGTTCTTC. As protein: CASSLGLAGYNEQFF. The genes are TRBV5-6 and TRBJ2-1, with 8 nucleotides matching TRBD2. The CDR3 loop spans 15 amino acids. Trimming cost V 0 bases and J 3 bases; bases outside gene matches: 2. Germline CDR1 is SGHDT and CDR2 is YYEEEE.

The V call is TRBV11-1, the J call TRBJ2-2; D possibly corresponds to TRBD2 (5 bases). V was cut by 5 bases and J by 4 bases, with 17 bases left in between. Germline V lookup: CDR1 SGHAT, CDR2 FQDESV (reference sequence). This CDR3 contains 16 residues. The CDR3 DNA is TGTGCCAGCAGCCGACCAGCGGCTAGACCCACCGGGGAGCTGTTTTTT. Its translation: CASSRPAARPTGELFF.

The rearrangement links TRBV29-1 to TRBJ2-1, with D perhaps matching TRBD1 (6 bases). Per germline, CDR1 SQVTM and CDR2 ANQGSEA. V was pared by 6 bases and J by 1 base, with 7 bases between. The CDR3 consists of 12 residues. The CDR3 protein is CSVQGSYNEQFF. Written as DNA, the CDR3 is TGCAGCGTCCAGGGGTCCTACAATGAGCAGTTCTTC.

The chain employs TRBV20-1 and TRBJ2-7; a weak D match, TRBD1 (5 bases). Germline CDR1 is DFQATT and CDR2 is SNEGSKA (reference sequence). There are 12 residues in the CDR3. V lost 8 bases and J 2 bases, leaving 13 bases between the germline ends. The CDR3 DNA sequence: TGCAGTCCAGAAGGCAGGGCCTACGAGCAGTACTTC. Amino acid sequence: CSPEGRAYEQYF.

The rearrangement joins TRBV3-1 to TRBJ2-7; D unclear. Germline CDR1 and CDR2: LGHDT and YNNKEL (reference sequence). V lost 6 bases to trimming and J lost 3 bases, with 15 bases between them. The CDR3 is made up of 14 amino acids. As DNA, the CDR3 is TGTGCCAGCAGTCCACGAGAACCGCGCTACGAGCAGTACTTC. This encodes CASSPREPRYEQYF.

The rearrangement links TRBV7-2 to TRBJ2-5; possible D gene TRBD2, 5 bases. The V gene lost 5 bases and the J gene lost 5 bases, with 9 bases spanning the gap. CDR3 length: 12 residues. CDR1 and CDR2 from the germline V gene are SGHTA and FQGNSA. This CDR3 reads CASSPGFETQYF. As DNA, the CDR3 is TGTGCCAGCAGCCCGGGGTTCGAGACCCAGTACTTC.

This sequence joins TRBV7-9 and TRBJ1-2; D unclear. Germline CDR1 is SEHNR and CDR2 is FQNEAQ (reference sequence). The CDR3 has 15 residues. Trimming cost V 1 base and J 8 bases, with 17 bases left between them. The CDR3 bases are TGTGCCAGCAGCTTAGAGGAAGGGAAAGAAGGGGGCTACACCTTC. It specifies CASSLEEGKEGGYTF.

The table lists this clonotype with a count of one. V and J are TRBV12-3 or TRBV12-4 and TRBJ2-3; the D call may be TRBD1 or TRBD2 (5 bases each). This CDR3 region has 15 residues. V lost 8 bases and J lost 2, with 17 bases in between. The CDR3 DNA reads TGTGCCAGCGGCCATTCCGGGACCATCACAGATACGCAGTATTTT. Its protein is CASGHSGTITDTQYF.

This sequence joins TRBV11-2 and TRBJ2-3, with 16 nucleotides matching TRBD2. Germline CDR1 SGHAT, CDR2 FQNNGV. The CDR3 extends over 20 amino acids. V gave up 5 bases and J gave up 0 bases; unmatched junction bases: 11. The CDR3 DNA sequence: TGTGCCAGCAGCCCCCGAGGGGGACTAGCGGGGGGGGTTAGCACAGATACGCAGTATTTT. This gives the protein CASSPRGGLAGGVSTDTQYF.

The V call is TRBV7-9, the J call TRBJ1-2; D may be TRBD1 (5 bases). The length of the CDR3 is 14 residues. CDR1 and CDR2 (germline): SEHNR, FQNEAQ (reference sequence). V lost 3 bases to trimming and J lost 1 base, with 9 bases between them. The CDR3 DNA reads TGTGCCAGCAGCTTGGGACGGAGTAACTATGGCTACACCTTC. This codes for CASSLGRSNYGYTF.

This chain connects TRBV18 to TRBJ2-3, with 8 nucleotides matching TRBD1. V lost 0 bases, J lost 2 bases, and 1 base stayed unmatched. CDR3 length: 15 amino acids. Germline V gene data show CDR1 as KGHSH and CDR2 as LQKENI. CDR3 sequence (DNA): TGTGCCAGCTCACCACCGGACAGGGCCACAGATACGCAGTATTTT. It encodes CASSPPDRATDTQYF.

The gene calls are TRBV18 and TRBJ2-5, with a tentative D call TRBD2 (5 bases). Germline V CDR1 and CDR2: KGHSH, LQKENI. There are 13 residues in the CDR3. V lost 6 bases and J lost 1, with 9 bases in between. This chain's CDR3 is CASSRGVQETQYF. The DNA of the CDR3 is TGTGCCAGCTCCCGGGGAGTCCAAGAGACCCAGTACTTC.

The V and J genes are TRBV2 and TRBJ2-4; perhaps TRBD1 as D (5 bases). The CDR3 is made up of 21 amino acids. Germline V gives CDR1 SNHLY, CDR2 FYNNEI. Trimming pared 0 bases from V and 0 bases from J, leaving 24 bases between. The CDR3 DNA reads TGTGCCAGCAGTGAAGCGCTTCCGTTAGGGGATCAGAGACTAGCCAAAAACATTCAGTACTTC. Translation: CASSEALPLGDQRLAKNIQYF.

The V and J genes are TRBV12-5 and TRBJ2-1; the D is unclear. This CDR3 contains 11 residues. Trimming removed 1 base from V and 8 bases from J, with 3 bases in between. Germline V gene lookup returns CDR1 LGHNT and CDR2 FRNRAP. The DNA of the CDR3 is TGTGCTAGTGGTTTGGGACATGAGCAGTTCTTC. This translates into CASGLGHEQFF.

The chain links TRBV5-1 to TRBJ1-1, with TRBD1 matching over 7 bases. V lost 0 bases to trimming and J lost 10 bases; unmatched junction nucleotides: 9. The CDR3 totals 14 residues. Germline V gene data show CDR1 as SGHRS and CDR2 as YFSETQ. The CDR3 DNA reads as TGCGCCAGCAGCTTGGCGGGGGACAGAGGTGTAGCTTTCTTT. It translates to CASSLAGDRGVAFF. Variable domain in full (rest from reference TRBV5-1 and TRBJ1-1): KAGVTQTPRYLIKTRGQQVTLSCSPISGHRSVSWYQQTPGQGLQFLFEYFSETQRNKGNFPGRFSGRQFSNSRSEMNVSTLELGDSALYLCASSLAGDRGVAFFGQGTRLTVV.

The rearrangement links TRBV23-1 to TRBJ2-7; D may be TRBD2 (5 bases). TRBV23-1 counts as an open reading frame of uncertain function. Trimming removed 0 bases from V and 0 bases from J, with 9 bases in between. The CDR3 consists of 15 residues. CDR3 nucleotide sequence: TGCGCCAGCAGTCAATCACGACTATACTCCTACGAGCAGTACTTC. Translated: CASSQSRLYSYEQYF.

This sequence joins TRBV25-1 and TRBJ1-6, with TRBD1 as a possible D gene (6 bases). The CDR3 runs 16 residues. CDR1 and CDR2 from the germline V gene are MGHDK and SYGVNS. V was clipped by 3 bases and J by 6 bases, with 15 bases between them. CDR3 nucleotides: TGTGCCAGCAGTGAGTTCGCGGGAGGGGGTAATTCACCCCTCCACTTT. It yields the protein CASSEFAGGGNSPLHF.

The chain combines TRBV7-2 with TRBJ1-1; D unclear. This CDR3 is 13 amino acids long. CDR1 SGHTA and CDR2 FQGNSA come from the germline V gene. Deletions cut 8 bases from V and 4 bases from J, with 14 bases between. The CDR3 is CASHQLRTTEAFF. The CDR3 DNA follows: TGTGCCAGCCACCAACTACGGACCACTGAAGCTTTCTTT.

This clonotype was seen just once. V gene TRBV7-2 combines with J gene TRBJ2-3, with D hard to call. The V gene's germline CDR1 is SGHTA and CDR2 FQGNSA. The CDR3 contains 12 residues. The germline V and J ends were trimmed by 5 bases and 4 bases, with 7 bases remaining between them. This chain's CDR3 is CASSPSPDTQYF. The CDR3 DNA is TGTGCCAGCAGCCCGAGCCCAGATACGCAGTATTTT.

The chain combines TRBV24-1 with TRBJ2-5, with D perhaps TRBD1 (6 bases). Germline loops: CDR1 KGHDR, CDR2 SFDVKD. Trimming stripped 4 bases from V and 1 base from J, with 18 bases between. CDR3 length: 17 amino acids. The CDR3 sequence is CATSESGTPRVQETQYF. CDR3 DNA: TGTGCCACCAGTGAATCCGGGACACCCAGGGTCCAAGAGACCCAGTACTTC.

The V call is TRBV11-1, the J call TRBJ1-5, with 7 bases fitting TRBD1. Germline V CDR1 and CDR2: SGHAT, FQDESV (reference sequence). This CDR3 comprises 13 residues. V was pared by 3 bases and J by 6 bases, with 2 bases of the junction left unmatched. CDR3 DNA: TGTGCCAGCAGCTTCGACAGGGCTCAGCCCCAGCATTTT. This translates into CASSFDRAQPQHF.

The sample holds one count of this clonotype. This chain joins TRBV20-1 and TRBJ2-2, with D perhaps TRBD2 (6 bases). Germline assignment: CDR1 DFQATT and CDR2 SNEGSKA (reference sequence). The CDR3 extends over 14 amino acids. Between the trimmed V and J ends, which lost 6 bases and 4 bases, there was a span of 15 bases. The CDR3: CSAETRARTGELFF. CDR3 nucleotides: TGCAGTGCGGAGACTAGGGCGCGCACCGGGGAGCTGTTTTTT.

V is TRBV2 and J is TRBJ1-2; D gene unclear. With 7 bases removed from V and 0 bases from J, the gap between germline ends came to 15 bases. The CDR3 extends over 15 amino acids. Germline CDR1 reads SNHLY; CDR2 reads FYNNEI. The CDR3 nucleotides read TGTGCCAGCACCCCGAGTAGGGCATCTAACTATGGCTACACCTTC. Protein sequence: CASTPSRASNYGYTF.

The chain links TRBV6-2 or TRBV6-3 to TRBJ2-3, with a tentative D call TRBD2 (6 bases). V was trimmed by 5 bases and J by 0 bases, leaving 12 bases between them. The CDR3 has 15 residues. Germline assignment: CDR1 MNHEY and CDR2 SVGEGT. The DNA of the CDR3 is TGTGCCAGCAGTCGCGGGACGCTTAGCACAGATACGCAGTATTTT. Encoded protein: CASSRGTLSTDTQYF.